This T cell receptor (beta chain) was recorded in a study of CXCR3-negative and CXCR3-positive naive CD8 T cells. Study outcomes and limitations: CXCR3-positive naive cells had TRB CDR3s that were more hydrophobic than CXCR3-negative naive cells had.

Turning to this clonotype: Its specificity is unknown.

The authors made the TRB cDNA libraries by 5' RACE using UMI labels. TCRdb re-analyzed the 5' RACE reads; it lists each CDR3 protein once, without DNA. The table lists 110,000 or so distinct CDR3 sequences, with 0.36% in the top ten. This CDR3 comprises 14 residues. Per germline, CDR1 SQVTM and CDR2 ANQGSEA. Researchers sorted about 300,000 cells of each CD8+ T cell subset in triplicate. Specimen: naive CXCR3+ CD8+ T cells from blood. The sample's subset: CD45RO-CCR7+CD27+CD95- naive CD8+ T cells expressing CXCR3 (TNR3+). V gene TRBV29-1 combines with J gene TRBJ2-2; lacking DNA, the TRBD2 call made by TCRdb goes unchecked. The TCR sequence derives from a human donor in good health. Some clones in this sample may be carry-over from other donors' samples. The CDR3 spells CSVGEREGTGELFF.